One and the same sample provided the 7 T cell receptor beta chains below, sequenced in a study of T cells in Graves' hyperthyroidism and ophthalmopathy. The TCR beta CDR3 regions underwent amplification using RNA transcripts as the source. A set of HTBI primers served as the primers for a first-round RT-PCR of the TCR CDR3. TCRdb re-derived calls from the multiplex PCR reads in MiXCR, one entry per CDR3 protein. In the table there are roughly 510,000 distinct CDR3 sequences, under 25% of which are singletons. Specimen: blood. These receptor sequences come from a young man with Graves' hyperthyroidism.

This clonotype was seen repeatedly, ten times or more. The chain joins TRBV6-1 to TRBJ2-7; no clear D. The V end lost 8 bases, the J end lost 1 base, and 15 bases lay between the germline ends. The CDR3 loop spans 14 amino acids. The V gene's germline CDR1 is MNHNS and CDR2 SASEGT. The CDR3 region is CASQPPGSSYEQYF. The CDR3 region has the DNA TGTGCCAGCCAGCCACCCGGCAGTTCCTACGAGCAGTACTTC.

V and J are TRBV29-1 and TRBJ1-1, with 7 bases fitting TRBD1. The CDR3 is 10 residues long. V was pared by 7 bases and J by 8 bases, with 4 bases of the junction left unmatched. The germline V gene has CDR1 SQVTM and CDR2 ANQGSEA. The CDR3 is CSAWDSEAFF. The CDR3 bases are TGCAGCGCCTGGGACAGCGAAGCTTTCTTT. Complete variable domain (other parts from reference TRBV29-1 and TRBJ1-1): SAVISQKPSRDICQRGTSLTIQCQVDSQVTMMFWYRQQPGQSLTLIATANQGSEATYESGFVIDKFPISRPNLTFSTLTVSNMSPEDSSIYLCSAWDSEAFFGQGTRLTVV.

This clonotype was seen a few times. The chain joins TRBV5-8 to TRBJ2-7; D not resolved. Per germline, CDR1 SGHTS and CDR2 YDEGEE. The CDR3 covers 15 residues. V was trimmed by 1 base and J by 2 bases, leaving 13 bases between them. The CDR3 sequence is CASSLLSGLTYEQYF. Here the CDR3 DNA reads TGTGCCAGCAGCTTGCTTTCGGGCCTGACCTACGAGCAGTACTTC.

The rearrangement links TRBV7-8 to TRBJ2-5; 7 positions agree with TRBD2. The CDR3 extends over 16 amino acids. The ends lost 3 bases at V and 0 bases at J; junction bases unmatched: 7. CDR1 and CDR2 from the germline V gene are SGHVS and FQNEAQ. The CDR3 reads CASSFVGGGYQETQYF. For the CDR3, the DNA is TGTGCCAGCAGCTTTGTGGGCGGGGGATACCAAGAGACCCAGTACTTC.

This rearrangement joins TRBV19 to TRBJ1-5; D is undetermined. V shed 6 bases and J shed 0 bases, with 9 bases lying between them. The CDR3 has 14 amino acids. Germline CDR1 reads LNHDA; CDR2 reads SQIVND (reference sequence). The CDR3 protein is CASRGRYSNQPQHF. CDR3 DNA sequence: TGTGCCAGTAGGGGAAGATATAGCAATCAGCCCCAGCATTTT.

The sample holds many counts of this clonotype. The chain combines TRBV30 with TRBJ1-2; D remains ambiguous. The CDR3 sequence is 11 residues long. The V gene lost 3 bases and the J gene lost 6 bases, with 8 bases spanning the gap. Germline values: CDR1 GTSNPN, CDR2 SVGIG (reference sequence). CDR3 nucleotide sequence: TGTGCCTGGAGGGGAGGCCATGGCTACACCTTC. It codes for CAWRGGHGYTF.

This chain joins TRBV5-1 and TRBJ2-5, with 9 bases matching TRBD2. CDR1 is SGHRS and CDR2 is YFSETQ in the germline V gene. J gave up 5 bases and V 4 bases, and 6 bases lay outside the gene matches. The CDR3 sequence is 14 residues long. The CDR3 DNA sequence: TGCGCCAGCAGCACGATAGCGGGAGTTGAGACCCAGTACTTC. It is translated as CASSTIAGVETQYF.